This TCR beta chain was observed in a study of patients and donors after allogeneic stem cell transplantation. The CDR3 totals 14 residues. Trimming cost V 5 bases and J 2 bases; bases outside gene matches: 5. Germline loops: CDR1 LNHDA, CDR2 SQIVND (reference sequence). MiXCR, applied by TCRdb to the RT-PCR reads, yields one record per CDR3 protein. The sample consists of about a million distinct CDR3 sequences, 15% to 20% of them appearing once. Only a few counts were recorded for this clonotype. This chain links TRBV19 with TRBJ2-5, with TRBD2 identical over 7 bases. Source material: blood, either unsorted or a sorted T cell fraction (not recorded which). The sequence was collected from a human donor who was either an allogeneic HSCT recipient or a stem cell or donor lymphocyte infusion donor (not recorded which). It is not recorded whose cells these are; they may come from a transplant donor. CDR3 bases: TGTGCCAGTAGTGCAACTAGCGTTCAAGAGACCCAGTACTTC. This codes for CASSATSVQETQYF.